Below, one T cell receptor (beta chain) is given with its context. Its antigen is as yet unknown. These data belong to a study of T cell responses to AZD1222 COVID-19 vaccine. Points from the study as a whole: After two AZD1222 doses, spike-specific TCR breadth and depth rose versus day 0. The sample set comprised mostly white British donors with more females, and clonal diversity was possibly underestimated.

Assay: immunoSEQ multiplex PCR; the TCRdb copy retains only in-frame clones and omits some. The table has approximately 100,000 clones, more than 75% seen once. Trimming removed 0 bases from V and 7 bases from J, with 10 bases in between. The CDR3 spans 15 residues. Germline assignment: CDR1 SEHNR and CDR2 FQNEAQ (reference sequence). Sequencing was performed on peripheral blood, taken 28 days after the second dose of the MenACWY control vaccine. The TCR sequence derives from an adult who received the MenACWY meningococcal vaccine as a control. The chain is built from TRBV7-9 and TRBJ1-6; tentatively, D is TRBD1 (5 bases). The CDR3 loop is CASSLALGRNSPLHF. DNA for the CDR3: TGTGCCAGCAGCTTAGCGCTGGGACGGAATTCACCCCTCCACTTT.